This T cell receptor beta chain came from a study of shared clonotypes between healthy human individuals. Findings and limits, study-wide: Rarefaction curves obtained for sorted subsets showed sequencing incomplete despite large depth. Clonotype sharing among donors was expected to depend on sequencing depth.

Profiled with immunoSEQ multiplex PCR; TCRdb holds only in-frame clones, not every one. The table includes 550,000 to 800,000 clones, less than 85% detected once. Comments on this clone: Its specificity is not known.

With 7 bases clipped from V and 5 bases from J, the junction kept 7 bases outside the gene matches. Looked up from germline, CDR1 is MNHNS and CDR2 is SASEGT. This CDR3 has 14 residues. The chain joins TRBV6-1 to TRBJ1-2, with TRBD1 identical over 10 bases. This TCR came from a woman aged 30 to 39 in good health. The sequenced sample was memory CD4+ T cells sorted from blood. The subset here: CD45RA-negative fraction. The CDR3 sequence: CASNPGQGLYGYTF. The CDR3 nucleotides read TGTGCCAGCAATCCGGGACAGGGGCTTTATGGCTACACCTTC.